A selection of T cell receptor beta chains follows, all from one sample in a study of CD8 T cells in Susac syndrome. TCRdb re-analysed the immunoSEQ multiplex PCR reads in MiXCR, keeping a single row per CDR3 protein. This table has a few hundred thousand distinct CDR3 sequences, over 90% appearing once. The sequenced sample consisted of CD4+ T cells from PBMCs. All receptors derive from a human donor with multiple sclerosis. Both conserved end residues are part of each CDR3. Fields, in order: D gene, CDR3 length, clone size, J gene, V gene, CDR3 DNA, CDR3 protein. D genes are given only for firm matches. Not all rows give a size; the values are once, few, many and, for expanded clones, a class.

d_gene: NA; len: 12; abundance: NA; j_gene: TRBJ1-1; v_gene: TRBV24-1; CDR3nt: TGTGCCACCAGTGATGCAGAGGCTGAAGCTTTCTTT; CDR3aa: CATSDAEAEAFF
d_gene: NA; len: 13; abundance: NA; j_gene: TRBJ2-7; v_gene: TRBV10-3; CDR3nt: TGTGCCATCAGTGATGAGGGTTCCAACGAGCAGTACTTC; CDR3aa: CAISDEGSNEQYF
d_gene: NA; len: 15; abundance: NA; j_gene: TRBJ1-2; v_gene: TRBV15; CDR3nt: TGTGCCACCAGCATACCTACGGGGGGCGCGCGGGGCTACACCTTC; CDR3aa: CATSIPTGGARGYTF
d_gene: NA; len: 12; abundance: NA; j_gene: TRBJ1-5; v_gene: TRBV20-1; CDR3nt: TGCAGTGCTAGATTGCGTGGTCAGCCCCAGCATTTT; CDR3aa: CSARLRGQPQHF
d_gene: NA; len: 14; abundance: NA; j_gene: TRBJ1-2; v_gene: TRBV5-6; CDR3nt: TGTGCCAGCAGCCTGACCCTCCAGGTCTATGGCTACACCTTC; CDR3aa: CASSLTLQVYGYTF
d_gene: NA; len: 15; abundance: NA; j_gene: TRBJ1-1; v_gene: TRBV2; CDR3nt: TGTGCCAGCAGTGAGGATCAGGGCGTGAACACTGAAGCTTTCTTT; CDR3aa: CASSEDQGVNTEAFF
d_gene: NA; len: 12; abundance: once; j_gene: TRBJ2-3; v_gene: TRBV18; CDR3nt: TGTGCCAGCTCACCACCGGGGGGCTCGCAGTATTTT; CDR3aa: CASSPPGGSQYF
d_gene: NA; len: 16; abundance: NA; j_gene: TRBJ2-6; v_gene: TRBV5-1; CDR3nt: TGCGCCAGCAGCTTGGCCGGCTTCTCTGGGGCCAACGTCCTGACTTTC; CDR3aa: CASSLAGFSGANVLTF
d_gene: NA; len: 15; abundance: NA; j_gene: TRBJ2-1; v_gene: TRBV4-2; CDR3nt: TGTGCCAGCAGCCAAGTCTCAGGGCTGGTGGATGAGCAGTTCTTC; CDR3aa: CASSQVSGLVDEQFF
d_gene: TRBD2; len: 14; abundance: NA; j_gene: TRBJ2-7; v_gene: TRBV7-2; CDR3nt: TGTGCCAGCAGCAATAGCGGGGGGGCTCGCGAGCAGTACTTC; CDR3aa: CASSNSGGAREQYF